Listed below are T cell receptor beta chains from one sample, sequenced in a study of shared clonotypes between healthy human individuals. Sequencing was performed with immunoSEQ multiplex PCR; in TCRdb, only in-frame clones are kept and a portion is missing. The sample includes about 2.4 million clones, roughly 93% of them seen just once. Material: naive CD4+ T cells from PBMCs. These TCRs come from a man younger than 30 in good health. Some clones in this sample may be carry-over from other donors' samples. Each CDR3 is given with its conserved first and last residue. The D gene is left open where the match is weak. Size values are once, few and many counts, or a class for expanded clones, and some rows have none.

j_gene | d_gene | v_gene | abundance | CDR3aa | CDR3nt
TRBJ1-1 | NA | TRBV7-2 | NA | CASSLRGTRRGNTEAFF | TGTGCCAGCAGCTTACGGGGTACGAGACGGGGTAACACTGAAGCTTTCTTT
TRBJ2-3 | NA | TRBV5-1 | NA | CASSLAAGSFSTDTQYF | TGCGCCAGCAGCTTGGCAGCAGGGTCCTTTAGCACAGATACGCAGTATTTT
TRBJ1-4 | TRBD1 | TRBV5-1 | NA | CASSFGQGLIEKLFF | TGCGCCAGCAGCTTTGGACAGGGCCTGATCGAAAAACTGTTTTTT
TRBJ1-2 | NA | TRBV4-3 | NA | CASSQLGGSYGYTF | TGCGCCAGCAGCCAACTGGGGGGCTCGTATGGCTACACCTTC
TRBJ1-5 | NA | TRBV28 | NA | CASSPRNQPQHF | TGTGCCAGCAGTCCCCGCAATCAGCCCCAGCATTTT
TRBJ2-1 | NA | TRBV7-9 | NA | CASSLSGYNEQFF | TGTGCCAGCAGCTTATCAGGATACAATGAGCAGTTCTTC
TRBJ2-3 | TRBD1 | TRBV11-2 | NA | CASSRNPGTGGSDTQYF | TGTGCCAGCAGCCGCAATCCGGGGACAGGGGGCTCAGATACGCAGTATTTT
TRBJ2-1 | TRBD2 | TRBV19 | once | CASTSYSSGGRYEQFF | TGTGCCAGTACCTCCTATTCTAGCGGGGGGAGGTATGAGCAGTTCTTC
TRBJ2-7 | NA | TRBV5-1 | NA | CASSSASKAYEQYF | TGCGCCAGCAGCTCCGCTAGCAAGGCCTACGAGCAGTACTTC
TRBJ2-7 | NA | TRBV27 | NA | CASSPDPPRGIYEQYF | TGTGCCAGCAGTCCGGACCCCCCCAGGGGCATCTACGAGCAGTACTTC
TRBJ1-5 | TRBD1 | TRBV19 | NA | CASSNPGQGNQPQHF | TGTGCCAGTAGTAACCCGGGACAGGGTAACCAGCCCCAGCATTTT
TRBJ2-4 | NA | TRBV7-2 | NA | CASSLDTGTRNIQYF | TGTGCCAGCAGCTTAGACACCGGGACCAGGAACATTCAGTACTTC
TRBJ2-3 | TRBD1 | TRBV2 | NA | CASSLGTGSTDTQYF | TGTGCCAGCAGCCTAGGGACAGGTAGCACAGATACGCAGTATTTT
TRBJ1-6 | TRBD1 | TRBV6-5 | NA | CASSSPRQGLNSPLHF | TGTGCCAGCAGTTCGCCCCGACAGGGCTTAAATTCACCCCTCCACTTT
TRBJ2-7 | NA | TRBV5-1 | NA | CASSLEAITYEQYF | TGCGCCAGCAGCTTGGAGGCGATTACCTACGAGCAGTACTTC
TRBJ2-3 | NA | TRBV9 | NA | CASSTPGINDTQYF | TGTGCCAGCAGCACCCCAGGGATCAATGATACGCAGTATTTT
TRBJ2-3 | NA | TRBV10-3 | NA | CAISDYGGGRWDTQYF | TGTGCCATCAGTGATTATGGGGGAGGCCGTTGGGATACGCAGTATTTT
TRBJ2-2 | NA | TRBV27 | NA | CASSRMGGELFF | TGTGCCAGCAGCCGCATGGGAGGGGAGCTGTTTTTT
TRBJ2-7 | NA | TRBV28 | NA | CASSSLRSSYEQYF | TGTGCCAGCAGTTCCCTCCGTTCCTCCTACGAGCAGTACTTC
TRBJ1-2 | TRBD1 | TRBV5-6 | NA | CASSLRQGAIYGYTF | TGTGCCAGCAGCCTAAGACAGGGTGCGATCTATGGCTACACCTTC
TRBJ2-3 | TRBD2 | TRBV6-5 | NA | CASSGGSGTDTQYF | TGTGCCAGCTCCGGGGGGAGCGGCACAGATACGCAGTATTTT
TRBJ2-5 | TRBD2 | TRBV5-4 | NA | CASSLGPGLAGEGRGETQYF | TGTGCCAGCAGCTTGGGCCCGGGACTAGCGGGAGAAGGGAGGGGAGAGACCCAGTACTTC